The 20 T cell receptor beta chains below come from one sample, sequenced in a study of control samples from healthy donors and cancer patients. Clones were read by immunoSEQ multiplex PCR, and TCRdb kept only the in-frame ones, dropping some. The sample shows 200,000 to 250,000 clones, around 94% of them seen only once. Sequencing was done on a sample of blood. All receptors derive from a middle-aged man in good health.

Of note for this clone: Germline and junction disagree at one end, which may indicate a read error. This rearrangement joins TRBV18 to TRBJ2-5; TRBD1 is a possible D gene (6 bases). CDR3 length: 16 residues. CDR1 is KGHSH and CDR2 is LQKENI in the germline V gene. The CDR3 DNA follows: TGTGCCAGCTCACCACTCGTGCAGGGACAACAAGGGACCCAGTACTTC. Translated, it gives CASSPLVQGQQGTQYF.

This rearrangement joins TRBV4-2 to TRBJ1-4, with 8 nucleotides matching TRBD1. V lost 5 bases to trimming and J lost 8 bases; unmatched junction nucleotides: 7. Germline V lookup: CDR1 LGHNA, CDR2 YNFKEQ. The CDR3 has 14 residues. CDR3 loop: CASSNRGADEKLFF. The CDR3 coding sequence is TGTGCCAGCAGCAACAGGGGGGCGGACGAAAAACTGTTTTTT.

The chain employs TRBV9 and TRBJ1-4, with D hard to call. CDR3 length: 16 residues. In germline, CDR1 is SGDLS, CDR2 YYNGEE. The V gene lost 4 bases and the J gene lost 0 bases, with 13 bases spanning the gap. The CDR3 region has the DNA TGTGCCAGCAGCAACCACGGGAGTACAACTAATGAAAAACTGTTTTTT. The encoded protein is CASSNHGSTTNEKLFF.

The V gene is TRBV24-1, the J gene TRBJ2-4, with TRBD1 as a possible D gene (7 bases). V was cut by 4 bases and J by 8 bases, with 17 bases left in between. This CDR3 region has 15 residues. Germline V CDR1 and CDR2: KGHDR, SFDVKD. CDR3 in amino acids: CATSDRRTGGDIQYF. The CDR3 DNA reads TGTGCCACCAGTGACCGACGGACAGGCGGGGACATTCAGTACTTC.

The V and J genes are TRBV11-2 and TRBJ1-1; D remains unclear. V was cut by 5 bases and J by 2 bases, with 12 bases left in between. CDR1 is SGHAT, CDR2 FQNNGV, per germline. The CDR3 is 14 residues long. CDR3 protein: CASSRRLRNTEAFF. The CDR3 region has the DNA TGTGCCAGCAGCCGGCGATTGAGAAACACTGAAGCTTTCTTT.

The CDR3 coding sequence is TGTGCCAGCATCGACGGGGGGCTGGCAGGTACGCAGTATTTT. It is translated as CASIDGGLAGTQYF. The V gene is TRBV28, the J gene TRBJ2-3; a weak D match, TRBD2 (7 bases). There are 14 residues in the CDR3. The V gene's germline CDR1 is MDHEN and CDR2 SYDVKM. Trimming stripped 7 bases from V and 8 bases from J, with 19 bases between.

In this sample, this clone turned up once. The CDR3, as DNA: TGTGCCAGCAGCCTACTAAATGACAGGGTCCACGAGCAGTACGTC. Protein: CASSLLNDRVHEQYV. V usage is TRBV6-5 and J usage is TRBJ2-7; 7 nucleotides line up with TRBD1. The CDR3 is 15 residues long. V trimming: 6 bases; J trimming: 5 bases; junction bases outside the gene matches: 13. The germline V gene has CDR1 MNHEY and CDR2 SVGAGI.

This clone was seen only a few times. The V and J genes are TRBV2 and TRBJ1-5, with a tentative D call TRBD1 (5 bases). CDR1 SNHLY and CDR2 FYNNEI come from the germline V gene. The CDR3 extends over 12 amino acids. V lost 6 bases, J lost 3 bases, and 6 bases lay in between. CDR3 loop: CASRGVNQPQHF. CDR3 coding DNA: TGTGCCAGCAGGGGGGTCAATCAGCCCCAGCATTTT.

J is TRBJ2-2 and V is TRBV9, with no clear D. Deletions cut 0 bases from V and 7 bases from J, with 16 bases between. The CDR3 consists of 16 residues. Germline V lookup: CDR1 SGDLS, CDR2 YYNGEE. CDR3 in DNA: TGTGCCAGCAGCGTAGTGGGGATAAGTGTGAACGGGGAGCTGTTTTTT. This gives the protein CASSVVGISVNGELFF.

The chain has TRBV28 and TRBJ1-5; D is unclear. The CDR3 sequence is 14 residues long. Germline CDR1 MDHEN, CDR2 SYDVKM. Trimming shortened V by 5 bases and J by 6 bases, and 14 bases separated the two germline ends. The CDR3 spells CASSKPVGPQPQHF. For the CDR3, the DNA is TGTGCCAGCAGTAAGCCAGTGGGTCCTCAGCCCCAGCATTTT.

The chain joins TRBV4-1 to TRBJ2-3; 7 bases fit TRBD2. J lost 2 bases, V lost 3 bases, and 11 bases had no gene match. Looked up from germline, CDR1 is MGHRA and CDR2 is YSYEKL. There are 17 residues in the CDR3. CDR3: CASSQGQLAENTDTQYF. The CDR3 DNA follows: TGCGCCAGCAGCCAGGGCCAGCTAGCGGAAAACACAGATACGCAGTATTTT.

The chain is built from TRBV4-3 and TRBJ1-2, with D unresolved. The CDR3 contains 15 residues. Trimming cost V 0 bases and J 4 bases, with 12 bases left between them. CDR1 and CDR2 from the germline V gene are LGHNA and YSLEER. The CDR3 region is CASSQEGLGSYGYTF. DNA for the CDR3: TGCGCCAGCAGCCAAGAAGGACTCGGGAGCTATGGCTACACCTTC.

The chain couples TRBV6-5 to TRBJ1-2, with 7 positions matching TRBD1. The CDR3 is 12 amino acids. Trimming at V came to 2 bases and at J to 6 bases, leaving 0 bases not matched to a gene. Per germline, CDR1 MNHEY and CDR2 SVGAGI. The DNA of the CDR3 is TGTGCCAGCAGTTACAGGGGGCATGGCTACACCTTC. This translates into CASSYRGHGYTF.

This rearrangement joins TRBV5-1 to TRBJ2-4, with a tentative D call TRBD1 (7 bases). Trimming pared 0 bases from V and 0 bases from J, leaving 22 bases between. Germline values: CDR1 SGHRS, CDR2 YFSETQ. This CDR3 spans 20 amino acids. CDR3 DNA sequence: TGCGCCAGCAGCTTGGCCCCAGGGGGGCATGGCGACCTAGCCAAAAACATTCAGTACTTC. Its protein product is CASSLAPGGHGDLAKNIQYF.

Only one count was recorded for this clone. The chain recombines TRBV28 with TRBJ2-7, with TRBD1 matching 7 bases. This CDR3 is 11 amino acids long. From germline, CDR1 is MDHEN and CDR2 SYDVKM. The CDR3 region has the DNA TGTGCCAGCAGTAGGGGTCAAACAGGGGATGTC. Protein product: CASSRGQTGDV.

This clone was detected only once. The chain uses TRBV7-9 and TRBJ1-1; D is possibly TRBD1 (6 bases). V lost 5 bases to trimming and J lost 4 bases, with 14 bases between them. This CDR3 region has 14 residues. Looked up from germline, CDR1 is SEHNR and CDR2 is FQNEAQ (reference sequence). The CDR3 loop is CASSAQGSSTEAFF. The CDR3 coding sequence is TGTGCCAGCAGCGCACAGGGATCGAGCACTGAAGCTTTCTTT.

This chain uses TRBV6-5 with TRBJ2-7; D may be TRBD1 (5 bases). Between the trimmed V and J ends, which lost 0 bases and 5 bases, there was a span of 14 bases. Germline V lookup: CDR1 MNHEY, CDR2 SVGAGI. CDR3 length: 15 amino acids. The CDR3 region is CASSYSGQGPNEQYF. The DNA for the CDR3 is TGTGCCAGCAGTTACTCGGGGCAGGGCCCCAACGAGCAGTACTTC.

The chain carries TRBV5-6 and TRBJ2-7, with a possible D match to TRBD1 (7 bases). The V end was cut by 5 bases, the J end by 2 bases, with 17 bases between. Germline CDR1 is SGHDT and CDR2 is YYEEEE. The CDR3 totals 15 residues. CDR3 DNA: TGTGCCAGCAGTGGAGGGGGCAACCTAGCCTACGAGCAGTACTTC. Residues: CASSGGGNLAYEQYF. Complete variable domain (other parts from reference TRBV5-6 and TRBJ2-7): DAGVTQSPTHLIKTRGQQVTLRCSPKSGHDTVSWYQQALGQGPQFIFQYYEEEERQRGNFPDRFSGHQFPNYSSELNVNALLLGDSALYLCASSGGGNLAYEQYFGPGTRLTVT.

This clone was recorded only once. This chain uses TRBV6-5 with TRBJ2-5; TRBD2 is a possible D gene (7 bases). V was cut by 5 bases and J by 4 bases, with 8 bases left in between. In germline, CDR1 is MNHEY, CDR2 SVGAGI. This CDR3 contains 12 residues. The DNA of the CDR3 is TGTGCCAGCAGTAGGGGGGGAGAGACCCAGTACTTC. Residues: CASSRGGETQYF.

The chain links TRBV4-2 to TRBJ1-4; the D is unclear. V was trimmed by 2 bases and J by 0 bases, leaving 10 bases between them. The CDR3 consists of 16 residues. Germline V gene lookup returns CDR1 LGHNA and CDR2 YNFKEQ. As DNA, the CDR3 is TGTGCCAGCAGCCAATCCCCGTTTGCAACTAATGAAAAACTGTTTTTT. The encoded protein is CASSQSPFATNEKLFF.